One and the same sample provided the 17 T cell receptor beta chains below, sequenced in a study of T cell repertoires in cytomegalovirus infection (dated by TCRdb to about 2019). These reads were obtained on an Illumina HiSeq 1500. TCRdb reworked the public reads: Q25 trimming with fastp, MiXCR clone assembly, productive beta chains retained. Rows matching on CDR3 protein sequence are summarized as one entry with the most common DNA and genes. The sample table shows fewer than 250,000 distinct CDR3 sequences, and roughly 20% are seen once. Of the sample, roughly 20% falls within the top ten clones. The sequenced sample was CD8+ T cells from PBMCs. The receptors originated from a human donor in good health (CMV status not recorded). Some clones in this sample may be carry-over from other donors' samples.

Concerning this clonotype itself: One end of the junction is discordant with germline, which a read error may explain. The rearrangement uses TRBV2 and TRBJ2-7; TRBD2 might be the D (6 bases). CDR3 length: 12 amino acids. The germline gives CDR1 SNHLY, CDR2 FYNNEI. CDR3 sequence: CVSMLAPHEQYF. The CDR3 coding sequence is TGTGTCAGCATGCTAGCGCCCCACGAGCAGTACTTC.

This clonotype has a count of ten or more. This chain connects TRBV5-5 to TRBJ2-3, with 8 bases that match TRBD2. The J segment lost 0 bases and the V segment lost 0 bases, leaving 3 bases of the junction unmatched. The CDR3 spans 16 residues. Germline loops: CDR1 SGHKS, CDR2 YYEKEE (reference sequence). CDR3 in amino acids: CASSLVGGGSTDTQYF. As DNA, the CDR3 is TGTGCCAGCAGCTTGGTTGGCGGGGGGAGCACAGATACGCAGTATTTT.

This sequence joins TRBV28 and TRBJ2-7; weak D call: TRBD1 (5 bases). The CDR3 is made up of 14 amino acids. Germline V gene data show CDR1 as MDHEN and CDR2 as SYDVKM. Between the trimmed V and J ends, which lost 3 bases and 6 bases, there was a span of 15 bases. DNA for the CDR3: TGTGCCAGCAGTTTCTATGGGGCGCTGGCCGAGCAGTACTTC. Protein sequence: CASSFYGALAEQYF. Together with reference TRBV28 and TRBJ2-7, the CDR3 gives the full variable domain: DVKVTQSSRYLVKRTGEKVFLECVQDMDHENMFWYRQDPGLGLRLIYFSYDVKMKEKGDIPEGYSVSREKKERFSLILESASTNQTSMYLCASSFYGALAEQYFGPGTRLTVT.

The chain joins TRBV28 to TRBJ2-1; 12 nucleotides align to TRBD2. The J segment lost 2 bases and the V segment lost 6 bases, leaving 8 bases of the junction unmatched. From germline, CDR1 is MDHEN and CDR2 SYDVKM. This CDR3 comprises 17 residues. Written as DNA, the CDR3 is TGTGCCAGCAGCCCTACTCTAGCGGGGGGGACCTACAATGAGCAGTTCTTC. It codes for CASSPTLAGGTYNEQFF.

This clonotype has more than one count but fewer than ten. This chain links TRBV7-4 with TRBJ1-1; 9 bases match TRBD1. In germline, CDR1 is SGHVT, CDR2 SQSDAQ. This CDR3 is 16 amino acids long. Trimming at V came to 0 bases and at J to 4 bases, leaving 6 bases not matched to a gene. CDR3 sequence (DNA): TGTGCCAGCAGCTTAGCGATGGGACAGGGTACCACTGAAGCTTTCTTT. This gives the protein CASSLAMGQGTTEAFF.

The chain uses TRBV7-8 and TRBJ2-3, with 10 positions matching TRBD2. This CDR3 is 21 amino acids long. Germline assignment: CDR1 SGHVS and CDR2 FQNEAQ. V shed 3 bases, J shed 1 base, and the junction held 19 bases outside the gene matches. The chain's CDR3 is CASSFPPSTGSGGVGTDTQYF. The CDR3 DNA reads TGTGCCAGCAGCTTCCCACCTTCGACAGGGAGCGGGGGGGTAGGCACAGATACGCAGTATTTT. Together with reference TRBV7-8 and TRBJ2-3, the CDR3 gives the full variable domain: GAGVSQSPRYKVAKRGQDVALRCDPISGHVSLFWYQQALGQGPEFLTYFQNEAQLDKSGLPSDRFFAERPEGSVSTLKIQRTQQEDSAVYLCASSFPPSTGSGGVGTDTQYFGPGTRLTVL.

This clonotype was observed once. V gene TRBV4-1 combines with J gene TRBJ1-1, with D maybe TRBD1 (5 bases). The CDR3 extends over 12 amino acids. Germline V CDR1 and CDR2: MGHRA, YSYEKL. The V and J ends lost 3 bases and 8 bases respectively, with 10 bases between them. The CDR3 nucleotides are TGCGCCAGCAGCCATGGGACGTACGAAGCTTTCTTT. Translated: CASSHGTYEAFF.

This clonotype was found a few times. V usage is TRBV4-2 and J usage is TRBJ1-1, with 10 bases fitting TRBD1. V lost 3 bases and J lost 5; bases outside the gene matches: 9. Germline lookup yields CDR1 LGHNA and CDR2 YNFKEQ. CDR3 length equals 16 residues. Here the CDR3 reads CASSQHHGTGETEAFF. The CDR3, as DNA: TGTGCCAGCAGCCAGCACCATGGGACAGGGGAGACTGAAGCTTTCTTT.

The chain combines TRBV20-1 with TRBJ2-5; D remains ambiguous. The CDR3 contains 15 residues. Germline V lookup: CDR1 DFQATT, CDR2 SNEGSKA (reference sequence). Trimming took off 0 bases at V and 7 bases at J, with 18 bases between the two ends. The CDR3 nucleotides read TGCAGTGCTAGAGAGTACACAGATTACGTAGCGACCCAGTACTTC. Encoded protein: CSAREYTDYVATQYF.

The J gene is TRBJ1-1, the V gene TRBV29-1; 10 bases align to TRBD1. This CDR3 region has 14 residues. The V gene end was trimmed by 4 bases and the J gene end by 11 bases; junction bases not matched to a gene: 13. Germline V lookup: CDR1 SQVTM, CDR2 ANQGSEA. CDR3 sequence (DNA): TGCAGCGTTGGCCGGGACAGGGGAGACATGAGGGCTTTCTTT. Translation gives CSVGRDRGDMRAFF.

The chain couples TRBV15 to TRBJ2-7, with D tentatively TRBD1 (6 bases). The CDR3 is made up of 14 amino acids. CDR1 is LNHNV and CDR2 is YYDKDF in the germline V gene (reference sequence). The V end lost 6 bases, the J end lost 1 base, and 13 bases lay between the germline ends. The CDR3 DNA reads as TGTGCCACCAGTCCTTCAGGGGCGTCCTACGAGCAGTACTTC. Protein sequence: CATSPSGASYEQYF.

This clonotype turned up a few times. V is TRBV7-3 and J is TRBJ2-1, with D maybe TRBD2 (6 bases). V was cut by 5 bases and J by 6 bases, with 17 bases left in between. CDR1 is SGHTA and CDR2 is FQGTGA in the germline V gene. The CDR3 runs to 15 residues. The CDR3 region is CASSTSGGVGNEQFF. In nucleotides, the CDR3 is TGTGCCAGCAGCACGAGCGGCGGGGTCGGCAATGAGCAGTTCTTC.

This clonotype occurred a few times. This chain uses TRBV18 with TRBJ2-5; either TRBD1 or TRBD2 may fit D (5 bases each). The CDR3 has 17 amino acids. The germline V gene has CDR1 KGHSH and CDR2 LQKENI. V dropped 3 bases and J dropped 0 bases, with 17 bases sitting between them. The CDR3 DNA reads TGTGCCAGCTCACCCTCAAATCCGGGACCACACCAAGAGACCCAGTACTTC. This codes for CASSPSNPGPHQETQYF.

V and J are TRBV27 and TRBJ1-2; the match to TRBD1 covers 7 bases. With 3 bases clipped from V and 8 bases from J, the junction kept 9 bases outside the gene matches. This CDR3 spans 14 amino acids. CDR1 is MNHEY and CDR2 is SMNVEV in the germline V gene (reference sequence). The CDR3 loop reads CASSFSTGMEGYTF. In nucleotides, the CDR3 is TGTGCCAGCAGTTTCTCGACAGGGATGGAGGGCTACACCTTC.

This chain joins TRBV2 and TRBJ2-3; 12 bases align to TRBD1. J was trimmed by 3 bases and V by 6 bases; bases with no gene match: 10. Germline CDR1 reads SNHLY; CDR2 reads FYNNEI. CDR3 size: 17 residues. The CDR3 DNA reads TGTGCCAGCAGCGGTGGGACAGGGGGCCTGGGGACAGATACGCAGTATTTT. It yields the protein CASSGGTGGLGTDTQYF. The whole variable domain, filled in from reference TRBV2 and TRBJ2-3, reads EPEVTQTPSHQVTQMGQEVILRCVPISNHLYFYWYRQILGQKVEFLVSFYNNEISEKSEIFDDQFSVERPDGSNFTLKIRSTKLEDSAMYFCASSGGTGGLGTDTQYFGPGTRLTVL.

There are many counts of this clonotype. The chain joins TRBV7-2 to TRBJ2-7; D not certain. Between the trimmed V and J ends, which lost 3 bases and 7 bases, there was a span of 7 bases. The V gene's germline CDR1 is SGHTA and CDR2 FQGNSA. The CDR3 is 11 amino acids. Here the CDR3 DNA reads TGTGCCAGCAGCTTTCAGTATGAGCAGTACTTC. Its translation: CASSFQYEQYF.

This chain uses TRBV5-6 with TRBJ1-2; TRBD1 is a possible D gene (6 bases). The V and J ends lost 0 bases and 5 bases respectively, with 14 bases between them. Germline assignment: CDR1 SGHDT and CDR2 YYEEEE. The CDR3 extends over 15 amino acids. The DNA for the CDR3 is TGTGCCAGCAGCTTGGCCCCCAGGGGAAAATATGGCTACACCTTC. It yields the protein CASSLAPRGKYGYTF.